The 27 T cell receptor beta chains given below trace back to one sample, sequenced in a study of OX40 agonist ivuxolimab in advanced cancers. The assay was immunoSEQ multiplex PCR, and TCRdb's table has in-frame clones only and misses some. The sample has 50,000 to 70,000 clones, around four fifths seen once. Sequences were derived from CD4+ or CD8+ T cells sorted from blood, sampled in a trial of the OX40 agonist ivuxolimab. These receptor sequences come from an adult with an advanced solid tumor such as melanoma, head and neck, liver or kidney cancer.

This sequence joins TRBV4-2 and TRBJ2-7; possibly TRBD2 for D (6 bases). V was trimmed by 5 bases and J by 2 bases, leaving 16 bases between them. Germline V CDR1 and CDR2: LGHNA, YNFKEQ. The CDR3 contains 15 residues. The CDR3 DNA sequence: TGTGCCAGCAGCTTGGGGGACTTAGGCCCCTACGAGCAGTACTTC. Translated, it gives CASSLGDLGPYEQYF.

This clone was counted once. This chain links TRBV29-1 with TRBJ2-3; a weak D match, TRBD1 (6 bases). Trimming pared 6 bases from V and 7 bases from J, leaving 26 bases between. CDR3 size: 16 residues. CDR1 SQVTM and CDR2 ANQGSEA come from the germline V gene. CDR3 bases: TGCAGCGTAGAATACAGGGAAGTACGGGGCTCTTATACGCAGTATTTT. This sequence encodes CSVEYREVRGSYTQYF.

This clone was picked up one time. This CDR3 is missing its conserved last phenylalanine or tryptophan, likely due to a read error. The chain combines TRBV18 with TRBJ1-2; 11 bases map to TRBD1. After removal of 3 bases from V and 0 bases from J, the junction contained 6 bases not matched to a gene. Per the germline V gene, CDR1 is KGHSH and CDR2 is LQKENI. The CDR3 spans 17 residues. CDR3 region: CASSPWTGGEANYGYTL. Written as DNA, the CDR3 is TGTGCCAGCTCACCTTGGACAGGGGGCGAGGCTAACTATGGCTACACCCTC.

The V call is TRBV5-4, the J call TRBJ2-7; 8 bases fit TRBD1. Trimming removed 6 bases from V and 5 bases from J; junction bases left unmatched: 4. Germline V CDR1 and CDR2: SGHNT, YYREEE (reference sequence). This CDR3 is 12 amino acids long. The CDR3 is CASTQQGDEQYF. CDR3 DNA sequence: TGTGCCAGCACCCAACAGGGGGACGAGCAGTACTTC. Complete variable domain (other parts from reference TRBV5-4 and TRBJ2-7): ETGVTQSPTHLIKTRGQQVTLRCSSQSGHNTVSWYQQALGQGPQFIFQYYREEENGRGNFPPRFSGLQFPNYSSELNVNALELDDSALYLCASTQQGDEQYFGPGTRLTVT.

J is TRBJ2-7 and V is TRBV29-1; no clear D gene. From germline, CDR1 is SQVTM and CDR2 ANQGSEA. CDR3 length: 10 amino acids. V shed 4 bases and J shed 6 bases, with 7 bases lying between them. CDR3 coding DNA: TGCAGCGTTGCCGAGGCCGAGCAGTACTTC. Its translation: CSVAEAEQYF.

The chain uses TRBV4-2 and TRBJ1-2, with D unresolved. The CDR3 has 14 residues. Between the trimmed V and J ends, which lost 0 bases and 5 bases, there was a span of 10 bases. Per the germline V gene, CDR1 is LGHNA and CDR2 is YNFKEQ. CDR3 sequence (DNA): TGTGCCAGCAGCCAAGAGGGGTCAGGATATGGCTACACCTTC. It translates to CASSQEGSGYGYTF.

This chain uses TRBV6-4 with TRBJ2-7, with D tentatively TRBD2 (5 bases). The V gene's germline CDR1 is MRHNA and CDR2 SNTAGT. The CDR3 is made up of 17 amino acids. V was pared by 0 bases and J by 2 bases, with 17 bases between. The CDR3 sequence is CASSDSSGCGLTYEQYF. In DNA, the CDR3 is TGTGCCAGCAGTGACTCGAGTGGGTGCGGACTCACCTACGAGCAGTACTTC.

The chain couples TRBV5-4 to TRBJ1-2; D unresolved. In germline, CDR1 is SGHNT, CDR2 YYREEE (reference sequence). This CDR3 contains 14 residues. Between the trimmed V and J ends, which lost 1 base and 4 bases, there was a span of 11 bases. The CDR3 region is CASSLYGSGYGYTF. The CDR3 coding sequence is TGTGCCAGCAGCTTGTACGGGTCCGGCTATGGCTACACCTTC.

This rearrangement joins TRBV5-5 to TRBJ1-4; 7 bases are shared with TRBD1. The germline V gene encodes CDR1 SGHKS and CDR2 YYEKEE (reference sequence). This CDR3 has 14 amino acids. With V trimmed by 4 bases and J by 8 bases, 8 bases remained unmatched. The DNA for the CDR3 is TGTGCCAGCAGCCTCAGGGGGGTGGACGAAAAACTGTTTTTT. This sequence encodes CASSLRGVDEKLFF.

This clone was detected only once. The V and J genes are TRBV6-5 and TRBJ2-1; the match to TRBD2 covers 11 bases. Per the germline V gene, CDR1 is MNHEY and CDR2 is SVGAGI. V lost 6 bases and J lost 4; bases outside the gene matches: 5. The CDR3 length is 15 residues. CDR3 coding DNA: TGTGCCAGCAGCCGAACTAGCGGGAGTTACAATGAGCAGTTCTTC. As protein: CASSRTSGSYNEQFF.

This clone showed up just once. V gene TRBV6-1 combines with J gene TRBJ1-4; no firm D call. Trimming removed 4 bases at V and 0 bases at J, with 9 bases between. CDR1 is MNHNS, CDR2 SASEGT, per germline. This CDR3 has 15 residues. In DNA, the CDR3 is TGTGCCAGCAGTGCGAACATGGCAACTAATGAAAAACTGTTTTTT. This translates into CASSANMATNEKLFF.

J is TRBJ2-1 and V is TRBV30, with D maybe TRBD2 (5 bases). Trimming left V 0 bases short and J 4 bases short, with 10 bases between. The germline V gene has CDR1 GTSNPN and CDR2 SVGIG (reference sequence). The CDR3 spans 14 residues. The CDR3 sequence: CAWSVSLAYNEQFF. DNA for the CDR3: TGTGCCTGGAGTGTGAGTCTAGCATACAATGAGCAGTTCTTC.

The V gene is TRBV4-3, the J gene TRBJ2-1, with 13 positions matching TRBD2. CDR1 and CDR2 (germline): LGHNA, YSLEER. The V segment lost 2 bases and the J segment 7 bases; nucleotides outside the gene matches: 5. CDR3 length equals 16 residues. CDR3 amino acids: CASSQRTSGGKNEQFF. CDR3 nucleotides: TGCGCCAGCAGCCAAAGGACTAGCGGGGGCAAGAATGAGCAGTTCTTC.

The chain joins TRBV9 to TRBJ2-2; D is possibly TRBD1 (5 bases). V was trimmed by 0 bases and J by 7 bases, leaving 13 bases between them. This CDR3 spans 15 amino acids. Germline V gene data show CDR1 as SGDLS and CDR2 as YYNGEE. The CDR3 reads CASSVVQTVNGELFF. CDR3 coding DNA: TGTGCCAGCAGCGTAGTCCAGACAGTTAACGGGGAGCTGTTTTTT.

V and J are TRBV11-3 and TRBJ1-2, with TRBD1 identical over 8 bases. V lost 3 bases to trimming and J lost 5 bases; unmatched junction nucleotides: 2. CDR3 length equals 13 residues. The germline gives CDR1 SGHNT, CDR2 YENEEA. CDR3 protein: CASSLRQGYGYTF. DNA for the CDR3: TGTGCCAGCAGCTTGAGACAGGGGTATGGCTACACCTTC. The whole variable domain, remainder taken from reference TRBV11-3 and TRBJ1-2, is EAGVVQSPRYKIIEKKQPVAFWCNPISGHNTLYWYLQNLGQGPELLIRYENEEAVDDSQLPKDRFSAERLKGVDSTLKIQPAELGDSAVYLCASSLRQGYGYTFGSGTRLTVV.

The rearrangement links TRBV7-9 to TRBJ1-4; no definite D call. Germline V gene sequence: CDR1 SEHNR, CDR2 FQNEAQ (reference sequence). CDR3 length: 15 amino acids. Trimming removed 5 bases at V and 3 bases at J, with 13 bases between. CDR3 nucleotides: TGTGCCAGCAGCCCCCCATTGGGAGCTAATGAAAAACTGTTTTTT. Protein product: CASSPPLGANEKLFF.

CDR3 in amino acids: CAWTRTGGYGYTF. In DNA form, the CDR3 reads TGTGCCTGGACGCGGACAGGGGGCTATGGCTACACCTTC. This chain links TRBV30 with TRBJ1-2, with 10 nucleotides matching TRBD1. Losses at the gene ends were 4 bases for V and 4 bases for J; bases not matched to a gene: 3. CDR3 length: 13 amino acids. Germline assignment: CDR1 GTSNPN and CDR2 SVGIG (reference sequence).

The V call is TRBV6-1, the J call TRBJ2-3; TRBD2 matches 7 bases. The V and J ends lost 3 bases and 3 bases, in that order; junction bases with no gene match: 6. This CDR3 has 15 amino acids. Germline V lookup: CDR1 MNHNS, CDR2 SASEGT. The CDR3 DNA follows: TGTGCCAGCAGTGAGAGCGGGGTTTGGACAGATACGCAGTATTTT. Its translation is CASSESGVWTDTQYF.

V is TRBV9 and J is TRBJ2-3, with 8 bases identical to TRBD2. This CDR3 is built from 16 residues. Germline V gene lookup returns CDR1 SGDLS and CDR2 YYNGEE. Unmatched junction bases numbered 9, after V lost 1 base and J lost 5 bases. The CDR3 reads CASSVIPTSVVDTQYF. The CDR3 coding sequence is TGTGCCAGCAGCGTAATCCCGACTAGCGTAGTAGATACGCAGTATTTT.

The V gene is TRBV11-3, the J gene TRBJ2-7, with 8 bases fitting TRBD1. Germline-derived CDR1 and CDR2 are SGHNT and YENEEA. The CDR3 extends over 15 amino acids. V trimming: 6 bases; J trimming: 4 bases; junction bases outside the gene matches: 11. The CDR3 reads CASRKQGQGAYEQYF. The DNA for the CDR3 is TGTGCCAGCAGAAAACAGGGGCAGGGGGCTTACGAGCAGTACTTC.

This clone is labeled as medium-sized. Other DNA sequences in this specimen translate into the identical CDR3. The chain carries TRBV28 and TRBJ1-5; D unresolved. The CDR3 is made up of 13 amino acids. V shed 6 bases and J shed 1 base, with 7 bases lying between them. The V gene's germline CDR1 is MDHEN and CDR2 SYDVKM. CDR3 sequence reads: CASRGSSNQPQHF. In nucleotides, the CDR3 is TGTGCCAGCAGGGGTTCGAGCAATCAGCCCCAGCATTTT.

V gene TRBV18 combines with J gene TRBJ1-6, with TRBD1 matching 7 bases. V shed 3 bases and J 5 bases; nucleotides not matched to a gene: 1. Germline CDR1 KGHSH, CDR2 LQKENI. This CDR3 has 14 amino acids. The CDR3 nucleotides read TGTGCCAGCTCACCGGGACAGCATAATTCACCCCTCCACTTT. Translated, it gives CASSPGQHNSPLHF.

In DNA, the CDR3 is TGCGCCAGCAGCTTGGGGGCCAGGGCGCCCGGGGCCAACGTCCTGACTTTC. Encoded protein: CASSLGARAPGANVLTF. The chain joins TRBV5-1 to TRBJ2-6, with TRBD1 as a possible D gene (5 bases). Trimming left V 0 bases short and J 4 bases short, with 14 bases between. This CDR3 region has 17 residues. CDR1 and CDR2 from the germline V gene are SGHRS and YFSETQ.

The chain joins TRBV30 to TRBJ2-2; D not certain. V gave up 3 bases and J gave up 6 bases, with 8 bases separating them. This CDR3 is built from 12 residues. Germline V CDR1 and CDR2: GTSNPN, SVGIG (reference sequence). The CDR3 sequence is CAWRKWPGELFF. The CDR3, as DNA: TGTGCCTGGAGAAAGTGGCCCGGGGAGCTGTTTTTT. Based on the CDR3 plus reference TRBV30 and TRBJ2-2, the full variable domain is SQTIHQWPATLVQPVGSPLSLECTVEGTSNPNLYWYRQAAGRGLQLLFYSVGIGQISSEVPQNLSASRPQDRQFILSSKKLLLSDSGFYLCAWRKWPGELFFGEGSRLTVL.

This clone was observed many times. The chain is built from TRBV4-2 and TRBJ2-7; no clear D gene. This CDR3 region has 13 residues. The germline V and J ends were trimmed by 0 bases and 7 bases, with 10 bases remaining between them. CDR1 is LGHNA and CDR2 is YNFKEQ in the germline V gene. The CDR3 sequence is CASSQEGAWEQYF. The CDR3 DNA is TGTGCCAGCAGCCAAGAAGGCGCCTGGGAGCAGTACTTC.

The gene calls are TRBV2 and TRBJ2-7; 7 positions match TRBD1. From germline, CDR1 is SNHLY and CDR2 FYNNEI. Trimming took 5 bases from V and 4 from J; bases not matched to a gene: 14. The CDR3 runs 16 residues. The CDR3 protein is CASSQVGFDREYEQYF. As DNA, the CDR3 is TGTGCCAGCAGTCAGGTTGGCTTCGACAGGGAATACGAGCAGTACTTC.

The rearrangement uses TRBV19 and TRBJ2-2, with 12 bases aligning to TRBD2. CDR3 length: 18 amino acids. Unmatched junction bases numbered 8, after V lost 1 base and J lost 5 bases. Germline assignment: CDR1 LNHDA and CDR2 SQIVND (reference sequence). The CDR3 protein is CASSIARPSGRGTGELFF. The DNA for the CDR3 is TGTGCCAGTAGTATAGCCCGCCCTAGCGGGAGGGGAACCGGGGAGCTGTTTTTT.